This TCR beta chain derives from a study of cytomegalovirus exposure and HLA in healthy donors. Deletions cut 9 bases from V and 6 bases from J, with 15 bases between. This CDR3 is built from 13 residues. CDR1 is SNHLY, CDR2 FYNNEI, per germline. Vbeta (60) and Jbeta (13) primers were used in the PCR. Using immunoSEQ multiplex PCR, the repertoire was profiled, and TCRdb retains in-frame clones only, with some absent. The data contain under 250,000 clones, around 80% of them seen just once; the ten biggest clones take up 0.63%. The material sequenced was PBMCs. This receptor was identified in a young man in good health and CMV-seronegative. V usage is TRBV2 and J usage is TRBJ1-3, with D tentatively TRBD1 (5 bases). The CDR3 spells CASGPQGENTIYF. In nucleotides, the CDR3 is TGTGCCAGTGGGCCCCAGGGTGAAAACACCATATATTTT. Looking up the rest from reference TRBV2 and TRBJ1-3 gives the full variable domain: EPEVTQTPSHQVTQMGQEVILRCVPISNHLYFYWYRQILGQKVEFLVSFYNNEISEKSEIFDDQFSVERPDGSNFTLKIRSTKLEDSAMYFCASGPQGENTIYFGEGSWLTVV.